The next 18 T cell receptor beta chains were all read from a single sample in a study of T cell responses to AZD1222 COVID-19 vaccine. Here immunoSEQ multiplex PCR was the method, and the copy in TCRdb shows in-frame clones only, minus some. The profile shows about 130,000 clones, about nine tenths of them singletons. Specimen: peripheral blood, collected on day 0 of AZD1222 vaccination. All receptors derive from an adult in good health.

This clone was seen just once. This rearrangement joins TRBV29-1 to TRBJ2-3; D ambiguous. The CDR3 covers 10 residues. The germline gives CDR1 SQVTM, CDR2 ANQGSEA. V was clipped by 4 bases and J by 6 bases, with 5 bases between them. The CDR3, as DNA: TGCAGCGTTGGGTCGGATACGCAGTATTTT. As protein: CSVGSDTQYF.

This rearrangement joins TRBV11-2 to TRBJ2-7; 8 nucleotides match TRBD1. Germline V lookup: CDR1 SGHAT, CDR2 FQNNGV. This CDR3 is built from 15 residues. V was pared by 7 bases and J by 3 bases, with 11 bases of the junction left unmatched. The CDR3 region has the DNA TGTGCCAGCACCATCGGACAGGGCTTTTTCTACGAGCAGTACTTC. Encoded protein: CASTIGQGFFYEQYF.

The chain carries TRBV27 and TRBJ2-5, with 7 nucleotides matching TRBD1. This CDR3 is 16 amino acids long. Germline V lookup: CDR1 MNHEY, CDR2 SMNVEV (reference sequence). The junction had 6 bases not matched to a gene; V was cut back by 0 bases and J by 2 bases. This chain's CDR3 is CASSLSTAGGQETQYF. Here the CDR3 DNA reads TGTGCCAGCAGTTTATCGACGGCAGGGGGTCAAGAGACCCAGTACTTC.

The chain has TRBV5-1 and TRBJ1-2; 12 nucleotides match TRBD1. This CDR3 spans 16 amino acids. The ends lost 6 bases at V and 8 bases at J; junction bases unmatched: 14. Germline CDR1 is SGHRS and CDR2 is YFSETQ. Written as DNA, the CDR3 is TGCGCCAGCACCTCTAAGGGGACAGGGGGCGTCAGAGGCTACACCTTC. It encodes CASTSKGTGGVRGYTF.

V gene TRBV7-2 combines with J gene TRBJ1-1; D is unresolved. V was cut by 3 bases and J by 3 bases, with 11 bases left in between. The CDR3 length is 14 residues. Per germline, CDR1 SGHTA and CDR2 FQGNSA. CDR3 DNA sequence: TGTGCCAGCAGCTTCGCCCCTGGGGACACTGAAGCTTTCTTT. This encodes CASSFAPGDTEAFF.

The chain couples TRBV28 to TRBJ1-5, with a tentative D call TRBD1 (5 bases). V was trimmed by 4 bases and J by 3 bases, leaving 13 bases between them. The CDR3 runs 15 residues. Germline V gene lookup returns CDR1 MDHEN and CDR2 SYDVKM. The chain's CDR3 is CASSSLGVNNQPQHF. In DNA, the CDR3 is TGTGCCAGCAGTTCACTGGGGGTTAACAATCAGCCCCAGCATTTT.

The chain combines TRBV11-2 with TRBJ2-7; D may be TRBD1 (6 bases). Germline V CDR1 and CDR2: SGHAT, FQNNGV. The CDR3 runs to 14 residues. V was pared by 3 bases and J by 5 bases, with 14 bases between. The CDR3 here is CASSFFVGQNEQYF. The DNA for the CDR3 is TGTGCCAGCAGCTTCTTTGTCGGACAGAACGAGCAGTACTTC. The full variable domain, completed using reference TRBV11-2 and TRBJ2-7, is EAGVAQSPRYKIIEKRQSVAFWCNPISGHATLYWYQQILGQGPKLLIQFQNNGVVDDSQLPKDRFSAERLKGVDSTLKIQPAKLEDSAVYLCASSFFVGQNEQYFGPGTRLTVT.

This clone is a singleton in its sample. The chain recombines TRBV5-5 with TRBJ1-4; maybe TRBD1 (5 bases). The V and J ends lost 6 bases and 6 bases respectively, with 18 bases between them. CDR1 is SGHKS and CDR2 is YYEKEE in the germline V gene (reference sequence). The CDR3 runs to 15 residues. Here the CDR3 reads CASTPDAGGDEKLFF. The CDR3 DNA sequence: TGTGCCAGCACCCCAGACGCGGGGGGGGATGAAAAACTGTTTTTT.

The gene calls are TRBV5-1 and TRBJ1-4, with a possible D match to TRBD1 (5 bases). This CDR3 has 14 amino acids. The germline V gene has CDR1 SGHRS and CDR2 YFSETQ. V gave up 4 bases and J gave up 6 bases, with 13 bases separating them. The CDR3 coding sequence is TGCGCCAGCAGCCCGGACCTAGGGGATGAAAAACTGTTTTTT. It encodes CASSPDLGDEKLFF.

V is TRBV4-1 and J is TRBJ2-7, with D possibly TRBD1 on 6 matching bases. Germline CDR1 reads MGHRA; CDR2 reads YSYEKL. The CDR3 runs to 15 residues. V lost 0 bases, J lost 2 bases, and 11 bases lay in between. The CDR3, as DNA: TGCGCCAGCAGCCAAGATAGGGGGATCGCCTACGAGCAGTACTTC. It yields the protein CASSQDRGIAYEQYF.

J is TRBJ1-1 and V is TRBV15, with 8 bases fitting TRBD1. The germline gives CDR1 LNHNV, CDR2 YYDKDF (reference sequence). The CDR3 is made up of 15 amino acids. Trimming at V came to 3 bases and at J to 2 bases, leaving 5 bases not matched to a gene. The CDR3 here is CATSREDRGNTEAFF. The CDR3, as DNA: TGTGCCACCAGCAGGGAAGACAGGGGAAACACTGAAGCTTTCTTT.

The chain couples TRBV14 to TRBJ2-7; D is possibly TRBD1 (5 bases). Germline V lookup: CDR1 SGHDN, CDR2 FVKESK. The CDR3 has 14 residues. Trimming stripped 0 bases from V and 2 bases from J, with 8 bases between. This CDR3 reads CASSQEQEPYEQYF. CDR3 DNA sequence: TGTGCCAGCAGCCAAGAACAGGAACCCTACGAGCAGTACTTC.

This sequence joins TRBV28 and TRBJ2-1, with D uncertain. This CDR3 contains 11 residues. CDR1 is MDHEN and CDR2 is SYDVKM in the germline V gene. V was shortened by 6 bases and J by 10 bases, with 10 bases between the two germline ends. Here the CDR3 reads CASSPFREQFF. In nucleotides, the CDR3 is TGTGCCAGCAGCCCATTTCGGGAGCAGTTCTTC.

The chain is built from TRBV6-1 and TRBJ1-6; D is unresolved. From germline, CDR1 is MNHNS and CDR2 SASEGT. The CDR3 totals 18 residues. Trimming removed 4 bases from V and 6 bases from J, with 22 bases in between. This CDR3 is CASSVQPPGPSTNSPLHF. CDR3 sequence (DNA): TGTGCCAGCAGTGTTCAACCTCCCGGACCGTCGACTAATTCACCCCTCCACTTT.

This clone showed up just once. The chain has TRBV27 and TRBJ1-6, with a possible D match to TRBD1 (5 bases). CDR1 is MNHEY, CDR2 SMNVEV, per germline (reference sequence). With 3 bases removed from V and 9 bases from J, the gap between germline ends came to 12 bases. CDR3 length: 14 residues. CDR3 DNA: TGTGCCAGCAGTTTCCAGGGTCTGAGTTCACCCCTCCACTTT. Its translation is CASSFQGLSSPLHF.

V is TRBV4-2 and J is TRBJ1-2; 9 nucleotides match TRBD1. Germline lookup yields CDR1 LGHNA and CDR2 YNFKEQ. The length of the CDR3 is 17 residues. Trimming cost V 4 bases and J 8 bases; bases outside gene matches: 17. The CDR3 spells CASSPGWTGDGKSGYTF. The CDR3 DNA reads TGTGCCAGCAGCCCCGGATGGACAGGGGACGGCAAGAGCGGCTACACCTTC.

On this clone itself: A read error may account for a junction end that differs from germline. The rearrangement links TRBV11-2 to TRBJ2-7, with D perhaps being TRBD1 or TRBD2 (5 bases each). From germline, CDR1 is SGHAT and CDR2 FQNNGV. CDR3 length equals 12 residues. The CDR3 DNA sequence: TGTGCCAGCAGCTTAGAATTTGGGACCCGTAACTTC. Translating gives CASSLEFGTRNF.

This chain links TRBV11-2 with TRBJ2-7; D may be TRBD1 or TRBD2 (5 bases each). CDR1 SGHAT and CDR2 FQNNGV come from the germline V gene. Deletions cut 2 bases from V and 0 bases from J, with 14 bases between. The length of the CDR3 is 16 residues. The CDR3 spells CASSLSGADTSYEQYF. The DNA of the CDR3 is TGTGCCAGCAGCTTATCCGGGGCCGACACCTCCTACGAGCAGTACTTC.